Below, 8 T cell receptor beta chains from the same sample are listed, as sequenced in a study of CXCR3-negative and CXCR3-positive naive CD8 T cells. Notes on the study in general: More hydrophobic TRB CDR3s occurred in CXCR3-positive than in CXCR3-negative naive cells.

The study made its TRB cDNA libraries by 5' RACE, adding UMI labels. TCRdb re-analyzed the 5' RACE reads; it lists each CDR3 protein once, without DNA. The record lists tens of thousands of distinct CDR3 sequences, of which the ten most abundant hold almost 0.55%. These receptors' antigens are unknown. Sequencing used naive CXCR3+ CD8+ T cells from blood. Described subset: CD45RO-CCR7+CD27+CD95- naive CD8+ T cells expressing CXCR3 (TNR3+). The receptors derive from a human donor in good health. Some clones in this sample may be carry-over from other donors' samples.

The CDR3 loop is CASSYFIVDPGGANVLTF. The V and J genes are TRBV6-5 and TRBJ2-6; absent DNA, TCRdb's TRBD1 call cannot be checked. Germline CDR1 and CDR2: MNHEY and SVGAGI. CDR3 length: 18 residues.

V gene TRBV28 combines with J gene TRBJ2-2; the D call of TRBD1 rests on TCRdb alone, since no DNA is present to check it. In germline, CDR1 is MDHEN, CDR2 SYDVKM. CDR3 length equals 14 residues. The CDR3 reads CASTLTGNTGELFF.

The genes are TRBV19 and TRBJ2-1. There are 14 residues in the CDR3. The germline V gene encodes CDR1 LNHDA and CDR2 SQIVND (reference sequence). The CDR3 sequence: CASSLTRSYNEQFF.

The gene calls are TRBV20-1 and TRBJ2-3; TCRdb gives TRBD1 as the D gene, but with no DNA this cannot be confirmed. Germline lookup yields CDR1 DFQATT and CDR2 SNEGSKA (reference sequence). The CDR3 is made up of 14 amino acids. CDR3 sequence: CSATDGVDTDTQYF.

The gene calls are TRBV6-5 and TRBJ2-7; TCRdb indicates TRBD1, and absent DNA this call remains unverified. The CDR3 contains 14 residues. CDR1 and CDR2 from the germline V gene are MNHEY and SVGAGI. The CDR3 region is CATSKEQGYYEQYF.

CDR3 sequence: CASSYGTGPRETQYF. The chain carries TRBV6-5 and TRBJ2-5; TCRdb calls TRBD1, which cannot be checked without DNA. The CDR3 extends over 15 amino acids. From germline, CDR1 is MNHEY and CDR2 SVGAGI.

This chain uses TRBV6-4 with TRBJ1-5; the TCRdb D gene call, TRBD1, has no DNA to confirm it. The CDR3 contains 14 residues. Germline values: CDR1 MRHNA, CDR2 SNTAGT. This chain's CDR3 is CASSDGGGNQPQHF.

The chain links TRBV7-2 to TRBJ2-1; TCRdb selects TRBD1, and the lack of DNA leaves this call unchecked. The CDR3 length is 15 residues. In germline, CDR1 is SGHTA, CDR2 FQGNSA. CDR3 in amino acids: CASSLLRDSYNEQFF.